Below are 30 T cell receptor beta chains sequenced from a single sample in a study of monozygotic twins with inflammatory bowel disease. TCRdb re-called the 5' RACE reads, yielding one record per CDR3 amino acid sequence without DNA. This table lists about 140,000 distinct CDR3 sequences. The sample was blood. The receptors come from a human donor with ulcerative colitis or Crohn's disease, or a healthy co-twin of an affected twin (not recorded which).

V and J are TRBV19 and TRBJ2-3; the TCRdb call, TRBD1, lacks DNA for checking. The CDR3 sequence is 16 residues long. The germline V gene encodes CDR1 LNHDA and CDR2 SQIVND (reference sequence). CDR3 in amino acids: CASTWAGGIGTDTQYF.

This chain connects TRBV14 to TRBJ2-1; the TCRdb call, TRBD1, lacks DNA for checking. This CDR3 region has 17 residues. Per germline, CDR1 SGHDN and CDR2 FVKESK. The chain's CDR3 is CASSHAQTGTGRDEQFF.

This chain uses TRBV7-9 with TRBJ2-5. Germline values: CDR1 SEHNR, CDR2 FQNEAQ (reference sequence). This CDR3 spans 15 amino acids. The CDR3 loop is CASSPVERSQETQYF.

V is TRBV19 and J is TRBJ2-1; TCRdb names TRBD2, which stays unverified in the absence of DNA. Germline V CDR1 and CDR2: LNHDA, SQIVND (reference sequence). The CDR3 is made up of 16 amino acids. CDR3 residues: CASSVPSGVTENEQFF.

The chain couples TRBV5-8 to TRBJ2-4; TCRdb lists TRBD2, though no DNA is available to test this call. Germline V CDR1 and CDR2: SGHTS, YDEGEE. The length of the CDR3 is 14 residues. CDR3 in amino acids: CASSLDAGKNIQYF.

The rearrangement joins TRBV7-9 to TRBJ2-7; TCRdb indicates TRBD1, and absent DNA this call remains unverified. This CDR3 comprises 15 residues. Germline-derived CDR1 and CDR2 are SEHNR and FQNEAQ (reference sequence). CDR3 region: CASSTPGQLSYEQYF.

CDR3: CASSPVRSATSGHNEQFF. V and J are TRBV18 and TRBJ2-1; checking the TCRdb D call of TRBD2 is not possible without DNA. The CDR3 extends over 18 amino acids. Germline V lookup: CDR1 KGHSH, CDR2 LQKENI. The full variable domain, completed using reference TRBV18 and TRBJ2-1, is NAGVMQNPRHLVRRRGQEARLRCSPMKGHSHVYWYRQLPEEGLKFMVYLQKENIIDESGMPKERFSAEFPKEGPSILRIQQVVRGDSAAYFCASSPVRSATSGHNEQFFGPGTRLTVL.

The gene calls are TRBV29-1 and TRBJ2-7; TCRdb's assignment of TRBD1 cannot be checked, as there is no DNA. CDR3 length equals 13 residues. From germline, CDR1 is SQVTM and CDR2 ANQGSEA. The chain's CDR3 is CSVPGQGSYEQYF.

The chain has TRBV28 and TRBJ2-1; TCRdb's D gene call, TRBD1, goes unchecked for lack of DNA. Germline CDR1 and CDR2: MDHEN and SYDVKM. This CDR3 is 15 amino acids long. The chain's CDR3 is CASSRSGQGVGEQFF.

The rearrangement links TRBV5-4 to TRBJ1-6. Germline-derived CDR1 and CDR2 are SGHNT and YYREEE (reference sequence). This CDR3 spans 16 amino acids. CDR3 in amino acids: CASSVDPSSYNSPLHF.

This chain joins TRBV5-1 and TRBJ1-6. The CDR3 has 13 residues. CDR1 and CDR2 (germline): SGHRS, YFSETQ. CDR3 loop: CASSGSNNSPLHF.

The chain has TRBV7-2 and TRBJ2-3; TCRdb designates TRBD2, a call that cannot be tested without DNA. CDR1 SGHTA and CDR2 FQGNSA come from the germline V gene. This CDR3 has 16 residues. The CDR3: CASSLTSGYSTDTQYF.

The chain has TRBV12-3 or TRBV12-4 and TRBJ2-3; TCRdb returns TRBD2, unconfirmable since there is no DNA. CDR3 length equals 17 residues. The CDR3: CASSFRPVAGGADTQYF.

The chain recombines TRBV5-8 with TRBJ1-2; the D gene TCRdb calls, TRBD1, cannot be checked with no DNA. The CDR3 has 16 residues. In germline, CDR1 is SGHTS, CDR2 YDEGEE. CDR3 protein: CASSGGQGVVGYGYTF.

CDR3 region: CSVDGDREFVVGYTF. V gene TRBV29-1 combines with J gene TRBJ1-2; without DNA, the TCRdb call of TRBD1 cannot be checked. The germline CDR1 and CDR2 sequences are SQVTM and ANQGSEA. The CDR3 consists of 15 residues.

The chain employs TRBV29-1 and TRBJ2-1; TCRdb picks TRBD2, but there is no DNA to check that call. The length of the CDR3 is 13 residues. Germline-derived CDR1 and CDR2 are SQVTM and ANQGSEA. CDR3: CSVGLAGVGEQFF.

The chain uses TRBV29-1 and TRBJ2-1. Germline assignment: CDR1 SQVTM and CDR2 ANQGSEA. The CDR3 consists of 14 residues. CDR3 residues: CSVDRQVVNNEQFF.

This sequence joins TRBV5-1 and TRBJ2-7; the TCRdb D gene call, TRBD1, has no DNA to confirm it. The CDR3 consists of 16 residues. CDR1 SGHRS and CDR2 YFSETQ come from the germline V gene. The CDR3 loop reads CASSFLILTGGGEQYF. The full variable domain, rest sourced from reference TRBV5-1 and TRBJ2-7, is KAGVTQTPRYLIKTRGQQVTLSCSPISGHRSVSWYQQTPGQGLQFLFEYFSETQRNKGNFPGRFSGRQFSNSRSEMNVSTLELGDSALYLCASSFLILTGGGEQYFGPGTRLTVT.

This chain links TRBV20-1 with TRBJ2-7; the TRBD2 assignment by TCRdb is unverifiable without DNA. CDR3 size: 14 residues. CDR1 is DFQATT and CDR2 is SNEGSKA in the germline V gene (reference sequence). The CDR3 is CSAPLTGGLYEQYF.

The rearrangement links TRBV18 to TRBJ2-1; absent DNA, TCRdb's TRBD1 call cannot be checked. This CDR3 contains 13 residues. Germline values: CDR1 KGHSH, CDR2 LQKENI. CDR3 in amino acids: CASSKDRATEQFF. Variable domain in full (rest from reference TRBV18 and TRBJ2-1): NAGVMQNPRHLVRRRGQEARLRCSPMKGHSHVYWYRQLPEEGLKFMVYLQKENIIDESGMPKERFSAEFPKEGPSILRIQQVVRGDSAAYFCASSKDRATEQFFGPGTRLTVL.

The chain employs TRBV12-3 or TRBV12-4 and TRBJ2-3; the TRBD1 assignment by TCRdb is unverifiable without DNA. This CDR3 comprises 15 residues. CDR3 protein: CAISKTGTGTDTQYF.

CDR3 amino acids: CASSERGQSSYNEQFF. The V and J genes are TRBV25-1 and TRBJ2-1; the TRBD1 assignment by TCRdb is unverifiable without DNA. Germline V lookup: CDR1 MGHDK, CDR2 SYGVNS. There are 16 residues in the CDR3.

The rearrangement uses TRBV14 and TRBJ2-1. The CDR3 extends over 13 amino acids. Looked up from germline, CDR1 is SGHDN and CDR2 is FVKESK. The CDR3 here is CASSQGHVNEQFF.

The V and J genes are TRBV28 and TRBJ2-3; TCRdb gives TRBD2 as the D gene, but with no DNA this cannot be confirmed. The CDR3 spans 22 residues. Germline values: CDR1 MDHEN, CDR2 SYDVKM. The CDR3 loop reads CASSLNFGRGAGEGGWSDTQYF.

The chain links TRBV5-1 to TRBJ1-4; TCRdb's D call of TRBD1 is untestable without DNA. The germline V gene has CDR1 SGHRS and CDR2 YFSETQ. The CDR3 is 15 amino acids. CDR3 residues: CASSPSRGTNEKLFF.

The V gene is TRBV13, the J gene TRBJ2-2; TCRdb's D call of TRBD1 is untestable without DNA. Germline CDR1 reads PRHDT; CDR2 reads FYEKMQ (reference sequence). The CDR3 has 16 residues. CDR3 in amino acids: CASSPPQGANTGELFF. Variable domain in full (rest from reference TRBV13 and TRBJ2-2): AAGVIQSPRHLIKEKRETATLKCYPIPRHDTVYWYQQGPGQDPQFLISFYEKMQSDKGSIPDRFSAQQFSDYHSELNMSSLELGDSALYFCASSPPQGANTGELFFGEGSRLTVL.

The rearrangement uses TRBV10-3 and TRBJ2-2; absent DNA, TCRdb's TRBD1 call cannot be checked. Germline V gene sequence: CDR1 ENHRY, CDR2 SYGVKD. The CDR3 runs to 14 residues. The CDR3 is CAIRSDRATGELFF.

CDR3 residues: CASSLVPGGYEQYF. The J gene is TRBJ2-7, the V gene TRBV7-2; TCRdb's D call of TRBD1 is untestable without DNA. Looked up from germline, CDR1 is SGHTA and CDR2 is FQGNSA. The CDR3 runs 14 residues.

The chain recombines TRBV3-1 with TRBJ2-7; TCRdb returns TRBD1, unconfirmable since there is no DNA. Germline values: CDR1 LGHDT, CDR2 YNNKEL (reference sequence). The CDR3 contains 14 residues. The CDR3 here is CASSLDRFSYEQYF.

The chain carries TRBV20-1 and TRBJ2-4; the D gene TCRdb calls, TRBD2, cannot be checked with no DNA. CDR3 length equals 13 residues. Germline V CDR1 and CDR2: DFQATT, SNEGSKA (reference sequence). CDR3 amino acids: CSARAGAVNIQYF.